Each of the 10 T cell receptor beta chains below was sequenced from the same sample in a study of blood T cells in healthy people across ages. The second PCR ran roughly 6 to 12 cycles with a sample-barcoded 5' primer and J-beta primers. TCRdb processed the 5' RACE reads anew with MiXCR; each CDR3 protein has one entry. The sample consists of hundreds of thousands of distinct CDR3 sequences, more than 40% of them appearing once. Sequencing was carried out using blood. Receptors originate from an older woman in good health.

This clonotype was found a few times. The chain links TRBV20-1 to TRBJ2-1; maybe TRBD2 (6 bases). CDR3 length equals 16 residues. The ends were cut back, 3 bases at V and 7 bases at J, with 22 bases in the middle. Germline V gene data show CDR1 as DFQATT and CDR2 as SNEGSKA (reference sequence). In DNA, the CDR3 is TGCAGTGCTAGGGACACCGGGACCGCGGGGAGAAATGAGCAGTTCTTC. This gives the protein CSARDTGTAGRNEQFF.

This clonotype was seen more than once but under ten times. The rearrangement uses TRBV15 and TRBJ2-7; no definite D call. CDR1 and CDR2 from the germline V gene are LNHNV and YYDKDF (reference sequence). Trimming cost V 1 base and J 2 bases, with 6 bases left between them. The CDR3 spans 13 residues. For the CDR3, the DNA is TGTGCCACCAGCAGAGCACCAACCTACGAGCAGTACTTC. Translation gives CATSRAPTYEQYF. Supplemented by reference TRBV15 and TRBJ2-7, the full variable domain reads DAMVIQNPRYQVTQFGKPVTLSCSQTLNHNVMYWYQQKSSQAPKLLFHYYDKDFNNEADTPDNFQSRRPNTSFCFLDIRSPGLGDTAMYLCATSRAPTYEQYFGPGTRLTVT.

V gene TRBV7-2 combines with J gene TRBJ2-1; TRBD2 aligns across 8 bases. J was trimmed by 6 bases and V by 4 bases; bases with no gene match: 11. Germline CDR1 reads SGHTA; CDR2 reads FQGNSA. The length of the CDR3 is 16 residues. In nucleotides, the CDR3 is TGTGCCAGCAGCTCCTATAGCGGGAACCAAGGCAATGAGCAGTTCTTC. Residues: CASSSYSGNQGNEQFF.

This clonotype was picked up a small number of times. The chain uses TRBV7-3 and TRBJ2-1, with D perhaps TRBD2 (6 bases). This CDR3 comprises 15 residues. Trimming cost V 2 bases and J 7 bases, with 15 bases left between them. CDR1 is SGHTA, CDR2 FQGTGA, per germline. CDR3 sequence (DNA): TGTGCCAGCAGCTTATATGGGCGGGACGAAAATGAGCAGTTCTTC. It codes for CASSLYGRDENEQFF.

V and J are TRBV27 and TRBJ1-4; weak D call: TRBD1 (5 bases). The germline CDR1 and CDR2 sequences are MNHEY and SMNVEV (reference sequence). CDR3 length equals 11 residues. The CDR3 DNA follows: TGTGCTCCCGGGGGGTCAGGAAAACTGTTTTTT. Its protein is CAPGGSGKLFF.

This clonotype was picked up one time. The chain joins TRBV7-2 to TRBJ2-3; TRBD2 aligns across 10 bases. With 5 bases clipped from V and 4 bases from J, the junction kept 9 bases outside the gene matches. From germline, CDR1 is SGHTA and CDR2 FQGNSA. The CDR3 is made up of 16 amino acids. CDR3 sequence (DNA): TGTGCCAGCAGCGTCGGACTAGCGGACGGGCCAGATACGCAGTATTTT. Translated, it gives CASSVGLADGPDTQYF.

This clonotype was seen just once. The junction differs from germline at one of its ends, possibly a read error. The chain recombines TRBV20-1 with TRBJ2-5, with D perhaps TRBD1 or TRBD2 (6 bases each). The CDR3 runs to 15 residues. From germline, CDR1 is DFQATT and CDR2 SNEGSKA (reference sequence). The CDR3 region has the DNA TGCAGTGCCAGAGGGGGGATCGGATTTTACAATGAGCAGTACTTC. Translated, it gives CSARGGIGFYNEQYF.

The rearrangement links TRBV25-1 to TRBJ2-4, with D perhaps TRBD2 (6 bases). The germline gives CDR1 MGHDK, CDR2 SYGVNS. This CDR3 is built from 13 residues. V was clipped by 4 bases and J by 7 bases, with 11 bases between them. The CDR3 sequence is CASSGQGGNIQYF. CDR3 coding DNA: TGTGCCAGCAGTGGGCAGGGAGGTAACATTCAGTACTTC.

This clonotype has only a few counts. The chain combines TRBV29-1 with TRBJ2-3, with 7 bases that match TRBD1. CDR3 size: 14 residues. V shed 4 bases, J shed 0 bases, and the junction held 4 bases outside the gene matches. In germline, CDR1 is SQVTM, CDR2 ANQGSEA. Here the CDR3 DNA reads TGCAGCGTTGTCCGGGACAGTAGCACAGATACGCAGTATTTT. Translated, it gives CSVVRDSSTDTQYF.

The chain links TRBV20-1 to TRBJ1-4; D is possibly TRBD1 (5 bases). The germline CDR1 and CDR2 sequences are DFQATT and SNEGSKA (reference sequence). The CDR3 is made up of 14 amino acids. Between the trimmed V and J ends, which lost 1 base and 4 bases, there was a span of 10 bases. Written as DNA, the CDR3 is TGCAGTGCTAGAGTTATGGGGGGTAATGAAAAACTGTTTTTT. Translation: CSARVMGGNEKLFF.